These 21 T cell receptor beta chains were sequenced from one sample in a study of shared clonotypes between healthy human individuals. Positively selected for CCR7, the CD45RO-negative cells used as naive CD8 cells excluded terminally differentiated effector memory CD45RA+ cells. The repertoire was sequenced with immunoSEQ multiplex PCR; TCRdb's copy has only in-frame clones and lacks some. The sample contains about 2,200,000 clones, 90% to 95% of which appear only once. Sequencing was performed on naive CD8+ T cells from PBMCs. Receptors were obtained from a man between 18 and 29 years old in good health. Some clones in this sample may be carry-over from other donors' samples.

The chain recombines TRBV7-6 with TRBJ2-1; possible D gene TRBD1, 5 bases. The CDR3 sequence is 11 residues long. CDR1 and CDR2 from the germline V gene are SGHVS and FNYEAQ. Trimming removed 8 bases from V and 8 bases from J, with 10 bases in between. Here the CDR3 reads CASQGPHEQFF. CDR3 nucleotide sequence: TGTGCCAGCCAGGGCCCCCATGAGCAGTTCTTC.

This chain joins TRBV27 and TRBJ2-7; 11 nucleotides agree with TRBD2. V was clipped by 2 bases and J by 3 bases; unmatched bases: 9. CDR1 and CDR2 from the germline V gene are MNHEY and SMNVEV (reference sequence). CDR3 size: 17 residues. CDR3 amino acids: CASSLRQTSGDHYEQYF. CDR3 DNA: TGTGCCAGCAGTTTACGCCAGACTAGCGGGGATCACTACGAGCAGTACTTC.

The chain joins TRBV29-1 to TRBJ2-2; 8 nucleotides agree with TRBD2. The CDR3 is 18 amino acids. Germline assignment: CDR1 SQVTM and CDR2 ANQGSEA. V was pared by 7 bases and J by 7 bases, with 23 bases of the junction left unmatched. CDR3 sequence (DNA): TGCAGCGCCCGCGCGGGGGTAGGAGCGGGAGTGCAAGGCGGGGAGCTGTTTTTT. Encoded protein: CSARAGVGAGVQGGELFF.

The chain uses TRBV5-6 and TRBJ2-3; D may be TRBD1 (5 bases). CDR3 size: 16 residues. Trimming pared 0 bases from V and 6 bases from J, leaving 17 bases between. The V gene's germline CDR1 is SGHDT and CDR2 YYEEEE. CDR3 sequence: CASSLAELGALDTQYF. The CDR3 DNA reads as TGTGCCAGCAGCTTGGCAGAGCTAGGGGCCCTGGATACGCAGTATTTT. Full variable domain (rest looked up from reference TRBV5-6 and TRBJ2-3): DAGVTQSPTHLIKTRGQQVTLRCSPKSGHDTVSWYQQALGQGPQFIFQYYEEEERQRGNFPDRFSGHQFPNYSSELNVNALLLGDSALYLCASSLAELGALDTQYFGPGTRLTVL.

This sequence joins TRBV13 and TRBJ2-5; D perhaps matches TRBD2 (6 bases). Germline V gene data show CDR1 as PRHDT and CDR2 as FYEKMQ (reference sequence). V was clipped by 5 bases and J by 5 bases, with 18 bases between them. The CDR3 is 15 amino acids. The CDR3 reads CASSPLRDSGETQYF. Written as DNA, the CDR3 is TGTGCCAGCAGCCCTCTCCGGGACTCGGGTGAGACCCAGTACTTC.

The gene calls are TRBV7-9 and TRBJ2-7; 7 bases fit TRBD2. Germline CDR1 is SEHNR and CDR2 is FQNEAQ (reference sequence). The CDR3 contains 17 residues. Germline trimming cut 0 bases from V and 0 bases from J; bases unmatched to any gene: 8. The CDR3 sequence: CASSLAYQREASYEQYF. The CDR3 coding sequence is TGTGCCAGCAGCTTAGCGTACCAGCGGGAAGCCTCCTACGAGCAGTACTTC.

This chain joins TRBV27 and TRBJ2-3, with D perhaps TRBD1 (6 bases). The V gene lost 7 bases and the J gene lost 8 bases, with 10 bases spanning the gap. Germline V lookup: CDR1 MNHEY, CDR2 SMNVEV (reference sequence). CDR3 length: 11 amino acids. CDR3 region: CASNLGGTQYF. DNA of the CDR3: TGTGCCAGCAACTTAGGGGGTACGCAGTATTTT.

The genes are TRBV7-9 and TRBJ1-2, with 8 bases fitting TRBD1. J lost 4 bases, V lost 5 bases, and 3 bases had no gene match. The CDR3 has 13 residues. Germline CDR1 SEHNR, CDR2 FQNEAQ (reference sequence). CDR3 nucleotide sequence: TGTGCCAGCAGCCAGGACAGGGTCTATGGCTACACCTTC. This gives the protein CASSQDRVYGYTF. The variable domain in full, with the rest retrieved from reference TRBV7-9 and TRBJ1-2, is DTGVSQNPRHKITKRGQNVTFRCDPISEHNRLYWYRQTLGQGPEFLTYFQNEAQLEKSRLLSDRFSAERPKGSFSTLEIQRTEQGDSAMYLCASSQDRVYGYTFGSGTRLTVV.

DNA of the CDR3: TGTGCCAGCAGTGTCGTGGACAGATCCTACGAGCAGTACTTC. It codes for CASSVVDRSYEQYF. The rearrangement uses TRBV6-1 and TRBJ2-7; perhaps TRBD1 as D (6 bases). The CDR3 is 14 residues long. V dropped 4 bases and J dropped 1 base, with 11 bases sitting between them. The germline gives CDR1 MNHNS, CDR2 SASEGT.

This chain links TRBV4-1 with TRBJ2-7, with D perhaps being TRBD1 or TRBD2 (5 bases each). The germline CDR1 and CDR2 sequences are MGHRA and YSYEKL. Deletions cut 3 bases from V and 3 bases from J, with 15 bases between. The CDR3 contains 15 residues. The CDR3: CASSQLPGRSYEQYF. For the CDR3, the DNA is TGCGCCAGCAGCCAGTTACCGGGACGGAGCTACGAGCAGTACTTC.

The rearrangement links TRBV28 to TRBJ2-3; the D gene is possibly TRBD1 (6 bases). The CDR3 spans 11 residues. Germline CDR1 and CDR2: MDHEN and SYDVKM. V was pared by 7 bases and J by 8 bases, with 10 bases between. The CDR3 is CASILRGTQYF. The CDR3 nucleotides are TGTGCCAGCATTCTCAGGGGTACGCAGTATTTT.

V and J are TRBV5-4 and TRBJ2-1; D gene uncertain. Germline lookup yields CDR1 SGHNT and CDR2 YYREEE (reference sequence). This CDR3 contains 16 residues. Trimming took 0 bases from V and 3 from J, leaving 13 bases between them. The CDR3 reads CASSLEGPLIYNEQFF. For the CDR3, the DNA is TGTGCCAGCAGCTTGGAAGGTCCCCTGATCTACAATGAGCAGTTCTTC.

The gene calls are TRBV2 and TRBJ2-5, with 10 nucleotides matching TRBD1. Germline V gene data show CDR1 as SNHLY and CDR2 as FYNNEI. CDR3 length: 15 amino acids. V lost 7 bases, J lost 5 bases, and 10 bases stayed unmatched. The CDR3 sequence is CASIPRTGGRETQYF. The CDR3 DNA follows: TGTGCCAGCATCCCAAGGACAGGGGGGAGGGAGACCCAGTACTTC. Supplemented by reference TRBV2 and TRBJ2-5, the full variable domain reads EPEVTQTPSHQVTQMGQEVILRCVPISNHLYFYWYRQILGQKVEFLVSFYNNEISEKSEIFDDQFSVERPDGSNFTLKIRSTKLEDSAMYFCASIPRTGGRETQYFGPGTRLLVL.

V gene TRBV28 combines with J gene TRBJ1-3, with a possible D match to TRBD1 (5 bases). The V gene lost 3 bases and the J gene lost 0 bases, with 15 bases spanning the gap. The germline V gene encodes CDR1 MDHEN and CDR2 SYDVKM. This CDR3 is 17 amino acids long. The CDR3 sequence is CASSFLRSRDSGNTIYF. The CDR3 region has the DNA TGTGCCAGCAGTTTTTTACGTAGCAGGGACTCTGGAAACACCATATATTTT.

This chain connects TRBV9 to TRBJ1-4; the D gene is possibly TRBD1 (6 bases). Germline CDR1 and CDR2: SGDLS and YYNGEE. There are 15 residues in the CDR3. V was shortened by 0 bases and J by 8 bases, with 14 bases between the two germline ends. The CDR3 is CASSVGARGSEKLFF. The CDR3 DNA is TGTGCCAGCAGCGTAGGCGCCAGGGGATCCGAAAAACTGTTTTTT.

This clone has just one count. The rearrangement uses TRBV5-6 and TRBJ2-1, with TRBD2 identical over 9 bases. The length of the CDR3 is 12 residues. The germline CDR1 and CDR2 sequences are SGHDT and YYEEEE. The CDR3 DNA reads TGTGAGGGCGGGAGGGCCTACAATGAGCAGTTCTTC. It yields the protein CEGGRAYNEQFF.

The chain recombines TRBV27 with TRBJ2-3; D uncertain. Per the germline V gene, CDR1 is MNHEY and CDR2 is SMNVEV (reference sequence). V was pared by 2 bases and J by 6 bases, with 12 bases between. The CDR3 covers 14 residues. Written as DNA, the CDR3 is TGTGCCAGCAGTTTAAACCCGCTTGCCGATACGCAGTATTTT. It is translated as CASSLNPLADTQYF.

The CDR3 spells CASSTTTFSRNEQFF. CDR3 DNA sequence: TGTGCCAGCAGCACGACTACGTTCTCGAGAAATGAGCAGTTCTTC. The chain couples TRBV9 to TRBJ2-1; D might be TRBD2 (5 bases). This CDR3 contains 15 residues. Germline CDR1 and CDR2: SGDLS and YYNGEE. Trimming removed 4 bases at V and 7 bases at J, with 18 bases between.

The chain recombines TRBV11-2 with TRBJ1-2, with D perhaps matching TRBD1 (6 bases). The CDR3 extends over 17 amino acids. In germline, CDR1 is SGHAT, CDR2 FQNNGV. V lost 5 bases to trimming and J lost 5 bases, with 24 bases between them. CDR3 sequence: CASSPTPDSSTGYGYTF. CDR3 bases: TGTGCCAGCAGCCCCACCCCGGACAGCTCGACGGGGTATGGCTACACCTTC.

The chain links TRBV18 to TRBJ1-5; possible D gene TRBD1, 6 bases. The CDR3 totals 15 residues. CDR1 and CDR2 (germline): KGHSH, LQKENI. The V gene lost 1 base and the J gene lost 4 bases, with 11 bases spanning the gap. This chain's CDR3 is CASSPLGGANQPQHF. The CDR3 bases are TGTGCCAGCTCACCACTGGGGGGGGCTAATCAGCCCCAGCATTTT.

This chain uses TRBV4-3 with TRBJ2-5, with 7 bases lining up with TRBD1. CDR3 length: 13 residues. The ends lost 4 bases at V and 3 bases at J; junction bases unmatched: 2. Per germline, CDR1 LGHNA and CDR2 YSLEER. The CDR3, as DNA: TGCGCCAGCAGCCGGGACAGCGAAGAGACCCAGTACTTC. Protein sequence: CASSRDSEETQYF.